This T cell receptor beta chain is from a study of regulatory T cells in long-lasting Graves disease (dated by TCRdb to the early 2020s). Broadly, across the study: Persistent Graves' disease was defined as persistently positive TSH receptor autoantibodies together with antithyroid drug treatment for over 5 years. Patients with persistent Graves' disease were compared with patients with newly diagnosed Graves' disease using TCR sequencing and RNA sequencing of peripheral blood. The study was registered as a clinical trial and conducted in China. A total of around 35 samples underwent TCR sequencing: around 13 from persistent and around 20 from newly diagnosed Graves' disease patients. In the clinical cohort, patients with persistent Graves' disease had used antithyroid drugs for an average of around 9.3 years.

Libraries were built with multiplex PCR. Sequencing used an Illumina HiSeq 4000. iRepertoire HTBI primers and Arm-PCR amplification of CDR3 regions were used to construct TCR beta libraries. Before sequencing, the PCR products underwent gel purification. Per the source publication's procedure: Gene usage analysis of CDR3 amino acid clonotypes used the 62 TRBV and around 13 TRBJ segments found across samples. COPE and FqMerger were used to merge the filtered high-quality paired reads into contigs. BLAST was used to align contigs to IMGT TRBV, TRBD and TRBJ reference genes, with CDR3 defined following IMGT. Any clonotype with a frequency above 0.1% was counted as a highly expanded clone. Shannon entropy served as the measure of repertoire diversity, while the Gini coefficient captured V-J evenness. Public clonotypes were defined as clonotypes shared by more than one individual. TCRdb took the public reads, trimmed them with fastp at Q25, ran MiXCR for clone calling and kept in-frame beta chains. Merged by CDR3 protein, the rows form single entries marked with the most common genes and DNA. These V and J calls are TCRdb output, not the study's own analysis. The sample includes a few hundred thousand distinct CDR3 sequences, with around a quarter observed a single time. Clones ranked in the top ten supply about 27% of the sample.

In the paper's terms, the time point label means: persistent/refractory GD, antithyroid drugs over 5 years with positive TRAb. RNA was extracted from PBMCs in TRIzol for both TCR sequencing and RNA sequencing. The diagnosis of Graves' disease followed American Thyroid Association guidelines. The patients came from an endocrinology department in Xi'an, China. From each patient, roughly 9 milliliters of peripheral blood was collected into an EDTA anticoagulant tube. Ficoll Paque Plus density gradient separation was used to isolate PBMCs, and no additional T cell sorting was done. An Agilent 2100 Bioanalyzer and agarose gel were used to check RNA quality, and a NanoDrop 2000 was used to measure RNA concentration. Via the germline V gene, CDR1 is KGHSH and CDR2 LQKENI. The junction shows trimming of 3 bases on V and 4 bases on J, plus 12 bases between the germline ends. The CDR3 measures 15 amino acids from cysteine to phenylalanine. Of all the DNA, just the CDR3 is kept, 45 bases in frame from base 1.

This clonotype was seen only once. Which antigen it targets is not known. The input lacks base qualities; no much larger clone sits a single base away. One read alone is weak evidence. Here is what the overall study found, with its caveats: Sequencing and analysis were limited to the TCR beta chain. Patients with persistent disease shared more public clonotypes (around 3,000) than newly diagnosed patients did (approximately 970). Lower TCR Shannon entropy and fewer highly expanded clones were observed in persistent Graves' disease patients than in newly diagnosed patients, which suggested clonal expansion. Persistent disease showed preferential use of TRBV28, TRBJ1-2 and TRBJ2-5, whereas newly diagnosed disease favored TRBV20-1 and TRBJ2-1. As a limitation, the authors acknowledged that the small sample size may reduce accuracy. Only peripheral blood was studied, because thyroid tissue, the primary lesion, was inaccessible.

This sequence originates from a female donor with Graves disease. Here the chain combines TRBV18 and TRBJ2-2; no D gene can be assigned with confidence. The starting material was peripheral blood mononuclear cells (PBMCs), obtained when the disease was refractory, from a patient treated with antithyroid drugs. The bases are TGTGCCAGCTCACCGGATTGGGGAACCACCGGGGAGCTGTTTTTT. It is translated as CASSPDWGTTGELFF.